The sample holds one count of the clone carrying this T cell receptor (beta chain). These data come from a study of shared clonotypes between healthy human individuals. The CDR3 covers 15 residues. Germline V gene data show CDR1 as LNHDA and CDR2 as SQIVND (reference sequence). The junction had 6 bases not matched to a gene; V was cut back by 3 bases and J by 5 bases. In the naive CD8 group, cells lacked CD45RO and were positively selected for CCR7, so terminally differentiated effector memory CD45RA+ cells were left out. Those who donated were healthy HIV-negative adults, with no recent acute infections or vaccinations reported. Each cell subset's genomic DNA was divided evenly among several immunoSEQ plates. In the original processing: Sequence data from immunoSEQ were junction-only and lacked quality scores; consequently, filtering differed. Libraries were prepared by immunoSEQ multiplex PCR; TCRdb keeps only in-frame clonotypes and omits some of them. Clone size and V and J calls were adopted from that table, with D and trimming inferred from the DNA. Of some 2,000,000 clones listed, about 95% are singletons.

The TCR was taken from a young man in good health. The rearrangement uses TRBV19 and TRBJ2-5; 10 bases map to TRBD2. The sequenced sample was naive CD8+ T cells sorted from blood. The CDR3 loop reads CASSILAGAWETQYF. The CDR3 bases are TGTGCCAGTAGTATTCTAGCGGGAGCTTGGGAGACCCAGTACTTC.